A single sample gave rise to the 8 T cell receptor beta chains below, sequenced in a study of metastatic and nonmetastatic thyroid tumors. TCRdb reanalyzed the PCR reads with MiXCR. Of about 15,000 clones listed, roughly a fifth are singletons. Until they underwent thyroid surgery, no patient had received any treatment. The sequenced material came from blood. The receptors originated from a female donor with papillary thyroid cancer or a benign thyroid nodule (not recorded which). Some clones in this sample may be carry-over from other donors' samples.

There are many counts of this clone. The chain carries TRBV5-1 and TRBJ2-7, with D perhaps TRBD1 or TRBD2 (5 bases each). The CDR3 runs 13 residues. V was shortened by 0 bases and J by 3 bases, with 7 bases between the two germline ends. Per germline, CDR1 SGHRS and CDR2 YFSETQ. CDR3 in DNA: TGCGCCAGCAGCTTGGGGGACGGCTACGAGCAGTACTTC. Protein product: CASSLGDGYEQYF.

At least ten counts were recorded for this clone. V and J are TRBV9 and TRBJ2-3; D remains ambiguous. Germline V gives CDR1 SGDLS, CDR2 YYNGEE. CDR3 length: 13 amino acids. Trimming pared 0 bases from V and 5 bases from J, leaving 7 bases between. For the CDR3, the DNA is TGTGCCAGCAGCGTAGGGCCACTAGATACGCAGTATTTT. It specifies CASSVGPLDTQYF.

This clone occurred many times. The genes are TRBV11-3 and TRBJ2-1; 10 bases agree with TRBD2. Per germline, CDR1 SGHNT and CDR2 YENEEA. The CDR3 covers 17 residues. J was trimmed by 5 bases and V by 4 bases; bases with no gene match: 11. The CDR3 loop reads CASSSGATSGPNNEQFF. Here the CDR3 DNA reads TGTGCCAGCAGCTCCGGAGCGACTAGCGGGCCAAACAATGAGCAGTTCTTC.

The chain joins TRBV2 to TRBJ2-3; D tentatively fits TRBD1 or TRBD2 (5 bases each). V lost 9 bases and J 5 bases, leaving 15 bases between the germline ends. The germline gives CDR1 SNHLY, CDR2 FYNNEI. The CDR3 spans 13 residues. In DNA, the CDR3 is TGTGCCAGAAGGGGCGGGCTCAAAGATACGCAGTATTTT. Residues: CARRGGLKDTQYF.

This clone was seen ten or more times. The genes are TRBV7-9 and TRBJ2-3; a possible D gene is TRBD1 (6 bases). Trimming removed 8 bases at V and 1 base at J, with 10 bases between. The CDR3 sequence is 13 residues long. Germline values: CDR1 SEHNR, CDR2 FQNEAQ (reference sequence). CDR3 coding DNA: TGTGCCAGCGAGGGGGACGGCACAGATACGCAGTATTTT. Its translation is CASEGDGTDTQYF.

CDR3 sequence reads: CASSVGAGGVTDTQYF. The CDR3 DNA sequence: TGTGCCAGCAGCGTAGGCGCGGGAGGGGTTACAGATACGCAGTATTTT. The V call is TRBV9, the J call TRBJ2-3; TRBD2 aligns across 9 bases. Germline V lookup: CDR1 SGDLS, CDR2 YYNGEE. J gave up 3 bases and V 0 bases, and 5 bases lay outside the gene matches. The CDR3 has 16 residues.

This clone was seen at least ten times. This chain uses TRBV7-9 with TRBJ2-5; either TRBD1 or TRBD2 may supply D (5 bases each). Trimming pared 5 bases from V and 3 bases from J, leaving 19 bases between. Germline V lookup: CDR1 SEHNR, CDR2 FQNEAQ (reference sequence). This CDR3 is 16 amino acids long. As DNA, the CDR3 is TGTGCCAGCAGCCCACCTTGGGACGGAAGGGAAGAGACCCAGTACTTC. Translated: CASSPPWDGREETQYF.

This clone occurred many times. The V and J genes are TRBV5-4 and TRBJ2-1; unclear D gene. CDR3 length equals 15 residues. V lost 0 bases and J 0 bases, leaving 7 bases between the germline ends. CDR1 is SGHNT and CDR2 is YYREEE in the germline V gene (reference sequence). The chain's CDR3 is CASSLELTSYNEQFF. The DNA of the CDR3 is TGTGCCAGCAGCTTGGAACTGACCTCCTACAATGAGCAGTTCTTC.